Following are 29 T cell receptor beta chains from one sample sequenced in a study. Each CDR3 protein gets one entry after TCRdb re-called the RT-PCR reads with MiXCR. The sample shows about 700,000 distinct CDR3 sequences, approximately 15% of them seen only once. The sequenced material came from memory CD4+ T cells from blood. The receptor set was obtained from a female donor in good health, serving as a healthy control.

The rearrangement links TRBV28 to TRBJ1-1; D perhaps matches TRBD1 (5 bases). V was pared by 6 bases and J by 6 bases, with 23 bases between. The CDR3 consists of 16 residues. The V gene's germline CDR1 is MDHEN and CDR2 SYDVKM. The CDR3 DNA follows: TGTGCCAGCAGCATTGAGGATCATGGGGGGGTGGCTGAAGCTTTCTTT. Protein product: CASSIEDHGGVAEAFF.

This clonotype was observed a single time. V usage is TRBV5-5 and J usage is TRBJ1-6; D not resolved. CDR1 is SGHKS, CDR2 YYEKEE, per germline (reference sequence). V lost 0 bases and J 5 bases, leaving 15 bases between the germline ends. The CDR3 totals 17 residues. The CDR3, as DNA: TGTGCCAGCAGCTTGGTTTTTGGGAACGGTAATAATTCACCCCTCCACTTT. Its protein is CASSLVFGNGNNSPLHF.

The chain combines TRBV20-1 with TRBJ1-5; TRBD1 is a possible D gene (5 bases). The ends were cut back, 6 bases at V and 7 bases at J, with 16 bases in the middle. The length of the CDR3 is 13 residues. Germline loops: CDR1 DFQATT, CDR2 SNEGSKA (reference sequence). This CDR3 reads CSAHRDAGQPQHF. In nucleotides, the CDR3 is TGCAGTGCCCACCGGGACGCCGGGCAGCCCCAGCATTTT.

This clonotype appeared many times. The chain is built from TRBV5-5 and TRBJ1-2; 9 bases line up with TRBD1. The V gene's germline CDR1 is SGHKS and CDR2 YYEKEE (reference sequence). There are 14 residues in the CDR3. V dropped 4 bases and J dropped 7; count of bases not matched to a gene: 8. The DNA of the CDR3 is TGTGCCAGCAGCCGTGGGACAGGGAAGTTTGGCTACACCTTC. Protein: CASSRGTGKFGYTF.

This clonotype was seen repeatedly, ten times or more. In DNA, the CDR3 is TGTGCCACCAGTGATTTCACAGGGGGCGCGGAGACCCAGTACTTC. Translation: CATSDFTGGAETQYF. This chain joins TRBV24-1 and TRBJ2-5; 9 positions match TRBD1. The CDR3 sequence is 15 residues long. The germline CDR1 and CDR2 sequences are KGHDR and SFDVKD. Trimming removed 1 base from V and 5 bases from J; junction bases left unmatched: 4.

In this sample, this clonotype turned up once. This rearrangement joins TRBV19 to TRBJ1-6, with D unclear. The CDR3 runs 14 residues. Germline V CDR1 and CDR2: LNHDA, SQIVND (reference sequence). V lost 7 bases and J 8 bases, leaving 15 bases between the germline ends. The DNA of the CDR3 is TGTGCCAGTAAAGAGAGACCAGCTCATTCACCCCTCCACTTT. Protein product: CASKERPAHSPLHF. Full variable domain (missing parts from reference TRBV19 and TRBJ1-6): DGGITQSPKYLFRKEGQNVTLSCEQNLNHDAMYWYRQDPGQGLRLIYYSQIVNDFQKGDIAEGYSVSREKKESFPLTVTSAQKNPTAFYLCASKERPAHSPLHFGNGTRLTVT.

Ten or more counts support this clonotype. The rearrangement links TRBV5-5 to TRBJ2-1; 8 nucleotides agree with TRBD2. CDR1 and CDR2 from the germline V gene are SGHKS and YYEKEE (reference sequence). The ends lost 4 bases at V and 7 bases at J; junction bases unmatched: 13. The CDR3 consists of 16 residues. As DNA, the CDR3 is TGTGCCAGCAGCAGGAGCCCGAGCGGGGGAGAAAATGAGCAGTTCTTC. This gives the protein CASSRSPSGGENEQFF.

There are many counts of this clonotype. The chain is built from TRBV5-1 and TRBJ2-7, with 10 bases fitting TRBD2. This CDR3 contains 16 residues. The germline V gene has CDR1 SGHRS and CDR2 YFSETQ. The V gene end was trimmed by 4 bases and the J gene end by 1 base; junction bases not matched to a gene: 8. The CDR3 here is CASSPEPSGSSYEQYF. In nucleotides, the CDR3 is TGCGCCAGCAGCCCCGAACCTAGCGGGAGTTCCTACGAGCAGTACTTC.

The table lists this clonotype with a few counts. V gene TRBV20-1 combines with J gene TRBJ2-3; D ambiguous. The CDR3 has 14 amino acids. Trimming took off 4 bases at V and 5 bases at J, with 16 bases between the two ends. Germline V lookup: CDR1 DFQATT, CDR2 SNEGSKA (reference sequence). The DNA of the CDR3 is TGCAGTGCTAACCCCGAACCCCTTGTAGATACGCAGTATTTT. Translating gives CSANPEPLVDTQYF.

This clonotype was seen ten or more times. This chain links TRBV6-1 with TRBJ1-5; D is unclear. The V gene's germline CDR1 is MNHNS and CDR2 SASEGT. Deletions cut 6 bases from V and 2 bases from J, with 5 bases between. The CDR3 consists of 12 residues. Written as DNA, the CDR3 is TGTGCCAGCAGGTCCGGCAATCAGCCCCAGCATTTT. Translating gives CASRSGNQPQHF.

This clonotype was seen more than once but under ten times. The chain links TRBV10-3 to TRBJ1-2; D is ambiguous. The CDR3 totals 13 residues. Germline lookup yields CDR1 ENHRY and CDR2 SYGVKD. The V end lost 5 bases, the J end lost 5 bases, and 12 bases lay between the germline ends. CDR3 sequence reads: CAISRTEAYGYTF. The CDR3 region has the DNA TGTGCCATCAGTAGGACGGAGGCATATGGCTACACCTTC.

The chain combines TRBV20-1 with TRBJ1-1, with 8 bases fitting TRBD1. The J segment lost 2 bases and the V segment lost 6 bases, leaving 11 bases of the junction unmatched. Germline V gene data show CDR1 as DFQATT and CDR2 as SNEGSKA (reference sequence). The CDR3 is 15 residues long. The CDR3 DNA follows: TGCAGTGCCCCCCAGCGCGACAGGGGCAACACTGAAGCTTTCTTT. It specifies CSAPQRDRGNTEAFF.

This clonotype turned up a few times. This chain uses TRBV9 with TRBJ2-5; D ambiguous. Trimming left V 2 bases short and J 4 bases short, with 12 bases between. Germline CDR1 reads SGDLS; CDR2 reads YYNGEE. The CDR3 sequence is 14 residues long. In DNA form, the CDR3 reads TGTGCCAGCAGCGTCGCCGGGCCCCCAGAGACCCAGTACTTC. Translated: CASSVAGPPETQYF.

This clonotype was seen only a few times. The chain is built from TRBV27 and TRBJ1-2, with 7 positions matching TRBD1. The CDR3 is 16 amino acids. The junction had 10 bases not matched to a gene; V was cut back by 6 bases and J by 0 bases. Germline V CDR1 and CDR2: MNHEY, SMNVEV (reference sequence). CDR3 protein: CASRPTGQAPNYGYTF. CDR3 DNA: TGTGCCAGCAGACCTACAGGACAGGCACCTAACTATGGCTACACCTTC.

Ten or more counts support this clonotype. V and J are TRBV5-1 and TRBJ2-1; no reliable D call. V lost 0 bases and J lost 6, with 10 bases in between. Germline V gene lookup returns CDR1 SGHRS and CDR2 YFSETQ. The CDR3 is 14 amino acids. The CDR3 DNA is TGCGCCAGCAGCTTGGACCAGCCCACCAATGAGCAGTTCTTC. It codes for CASSLDQPTNEQFF.

Concerning this clonotype itself: The junction departs from the called germline gene at one end, perhaps through a read error. The chain joins TRBV3-1 to TRBJ2-3; the D is unclear. The CDR3 totals 17 residues. Per the germline V gene, CDR1 is LGHDT and CDR2 is YNNKEL (reference sequence). The CDR3 sequence is CASGQDVGMGASDTQYF. The CDR3 bases are TGTGCCAGCGGCCAAGATGTTGGGATGGGTGCATCTGATACGCAGTATTTT.

This chain joins TRBV19 and TRBJ1-5; D might be TRBD1 (5 bases). The CDR3 consists of 16 residues. The germline V and J ends were trimmed by 1 base and 0 bases, with 10 bases remaining between them. Germline V CDR1 and CDR2: LNHDA, SQIVND (reference sequence). The CDR3 here is CASSIGVGRSNQPQHF. The CDR3 nucleotides read TGTGCCAGTAGTATAGGCGTGGGACGTAGCAATCAGCCCCAGCATTTT.

The chain carries TRBV5-4 and TRBJ2-1; TRBD2 aligns across 10 bases. Trimming cost V 1 base and J 5 bases; bases outside gene matches: 3. The CDR3 loop spans 15 amino acids. Germline CDR1 and CDR2: SGHNT and YYREEE (reference sequence). CDR3 sequence: CASSLSGRVNNEQFF. In nucleotides, the CDR3 is TGTGCCAGCAGCTTGAGCGGGAGGGTCAACAATGAGCAGTTCTTC.

The table lists this clonotype with many counts. V usage is TRBV6-5 and J usage is TRBJ2-7, with D perhaps being TRBD1 or TRBD2 (5 bases each). Germline assignment: CDR1 MNHEY and CDR2 SVGAGI. The CDR3 sequence is 15 residues long. Trimming left V 6 bases short and J 0 bases short, with 15 bases between. The CDR3 bases are TGTGCCAGCAGCCCATTCGGGACGGGCTCCTACGAGCAGTACTTC. Translated, it gives CASSPFGTGSYEQYF.

This clonotype has at least ten counts. J is TRBJ2-1 and V is TRBV6-6, with TRBD2 matching 13 bases. The CDR3 has 14 residues. Germline-derived CDR1 and CDR2 are MNHNY and SVGAGI (reference sequence). Germline trimming cut 4 bases from V and 10 bases from J; bases unmatched to any gene: 4. The CDR3, as DNA: TGTGCCAGCAGTTCCGGACTAGCGGGGGAAGAGCAGTTCTTC. The encoded protein is CASSSGLAGEEQFF.

This clonotype was found many times. The V and J genes are TRBV20-1 and TRBJ2-7; either TRBD1 or TRBD2 may fit D (5 bases each). CDR3 length equals 14 residues. Trimming pared 5 bases from V and 0 bases from J, leaving 14 bases between. Germline V gene sequence: CDR1 DFQATT, CDR2 SNEGSKA (reference sequence). The chain's CDR3 is CSAPRGALSYEQYF. CDR3 DNA sequence: TGCAGTGCTCCCCGAGGGGCCCTCTCCTACGAGCAGTACTTC.

This clonotype was observed many times. This chain connects TRBV6-5 to TRBJ1-1, with a tentative D call TRBD1 (6 bases). The CDR3 spans 13 residues. V shed 8 bases and J shed 4 bases, with 14 bases lying between them. In germline, CDR1 is MNHEY, CDR2 SVGAGI. The CDR3 spells CASGHRDRTEAFF. The DNA of the CDR3 is TGTGCCAGCGGACACAGGGATCGCACTGAAGCTTTCTTT.

This clonotype was seen ten or more times. The V gene is TRBV4-1, the J gene TRBJ2-1; 12 bases align to TRBD2. CDR3 length: 15 amino acids. The germline V gene encodes CDR1 MGHRA and CDR2 YSYEKL. The junction had 6 bases not matched to a gene; V was cut back by 6 bases and J by 6 bases. The CDR3, as DNA: TGCGCCAGCAGGAATGGACTAGCGGGAAGCAATGAGCAGTTCTTC. Its translation is CASRNGLAGSNEQFF.

This chain links TRBV20-1 with TRBJ2-3; D might be TRBD1 (6 bases). The germline gives CDR1 DFQATT, CDR2 SNEGSKA (reference sequence). The CDR3 has 13 residues. Trimming shortened V by 4 bases and J by 2 bases, and 10 bases separated the two germline ends. The CDR3 DNA follows: TGCAGTGCTATCAGGACAGTCACAGATACGCAGTATTTT. It codes for CSAIRTVTDTQYF.

There are a few counts of this clonotype. The chain joins TRBV3-1 to TRBJ2-3; no definite D call. This CDR3 region has 14 residues. CDR1 is LGHDT, CDR2 YNNKEL, per germline (reference sequence). V lost 4 bases and J 3 bases, leaving 11 bases between the germline ends. The CDR3 region has the DNA TGTGCCAGCAGCCGTATGGTGGGGACAGATACGCAGTATTTT. Encoded protein: CASSRMVGTDTQYF.

The V call is TRBV5-1, the J call TRBJ1-1, with 11 bases matching TRBD1. CDR1 SGHRS and CDR2 YFSETQ come from the germline V gene. The CDR3 contains 15 residues. V gave up 3 bases and J gave up 5 bases; unmatched junction bases: 6. Written as DNA, the CDR3 is TGCGCCAGCAGCTACCCTGGGACAGGGGGGACTGAAGCTTTCTTT. This sequence encodes CASSYPGTGGTEAFF.

This clonotype was recorded a few times. V gene TRBV11-2 combines with J gene TRBJ2-3; the D is unclear. The CDR3 is 15 amino acids. V was pared by 0 bases and J by 2 bases, with 9 bases between. Germline V gives CDR1 SGHAT, CDR2 FQNNGV. CDR3 region: CASSLEGYLTDTQYF. The CDR3 DNA reads as TGTGCCAGCAGCTTAGAAGGGTACCTCACAGATACGCAGTATTTT.

This clonotype was found many times. The chain is built from TRBV7-9 and TRBJ2-2, with TRBD2 as a possible D gene (6 bases). Trimming shortened V by 4 bases and J by 5 bases, and 20 bases separated the two germline ends. Germline CDR1 reads SEHNR; CDR2 reads FQNEAQ (reference sequence). This CDR3 region has 17 residues. The CDR3 bases are TGTGCCAGCAGCTCGACAAGGCGGCAGGGAGGAACCGGGGAGCTGTTTTTT. It yields the protein CASSSTRRQGGTGELFF.

In its sample, this clonotype was seen a few times. The chain couples TRBV29-1 to TRBJ1-1; 7 bases are shared with TRBD1. The trim removed 6 bases at V and 7 bases at J, leaving 8 bases unmatched. The CDR3 consists of 12 residues. Germline CDR1 reads SQVTM; CDR2 reads ANQGSEA. The CDR3 sequence: CSVATGALEAFF. The CDR3 DNA reads TGCAGCGTGGCTACAGGGGCACTTGAAGCTTTCTTT.